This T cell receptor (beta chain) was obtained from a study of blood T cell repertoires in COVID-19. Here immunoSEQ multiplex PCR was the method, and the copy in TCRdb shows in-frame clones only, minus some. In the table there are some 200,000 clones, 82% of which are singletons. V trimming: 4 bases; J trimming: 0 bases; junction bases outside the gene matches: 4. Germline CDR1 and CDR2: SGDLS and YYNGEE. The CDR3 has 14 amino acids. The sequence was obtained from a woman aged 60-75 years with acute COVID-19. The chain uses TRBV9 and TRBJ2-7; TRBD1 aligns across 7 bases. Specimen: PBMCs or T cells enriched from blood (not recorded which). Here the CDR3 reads CASSRGQISYEQYF. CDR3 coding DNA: TGTGCCAGCAGCAGGGGACAGATCTCCTACGAGCAGTACTTC.